Shown below are 26 T cell receptor beta chains from a single sample sequenced in a study of cytomegalovirus exposure and HLA in healthy donors. Primers included in the PCR were 60 Vbeta and 13 Jbeta primers. The assay was immunoSEQ multiplex PCR, and TCRdb's table has in-frame clones only and misses some. The data show 150,000 or so clones, and the top ten clones hold more than 1.5%. Sequencing used PBMCs. These receptors all stem from a woman in her 40s in good health and CMV-seropositive.

The chain joins TRBV6-1 to TRBJ1-5, with 7 bases lining up with TRBD1. The junction had 9 bases not matched to a gene; V was cut back by 4 bases and J by 0 bases. The germline V gene has CDR1 MNHNS and CDR2 SASEGT. The CDR3 totals 17 residues. CDR3 loop: CASSVSMTGYSNQPQHF. CDR3 sequence (DNA): TGTGCCAGCAGTGTTTCCATGACAGGGTATAGCAATCAGCCCCAGCATTTT.

This sequence joins TRBV2 and TRBJ2-4; 11 nucleotides match TRBD1. The CDR3 has 14 residues. The V gene end was trimmed by 10 bases and the J gene end by 1 base; junction bases not matched to a gene: 3. Germline assignment: CDR1 SNHLY and CDR2 FYNNEI. DNA of the CDR3: TGTGCCACCCGGGACAGGGGGGCCAAAAACATTCAGTACTTC. Encoded protein: CATRDRGAKNIQYF.

The rearrangement uses TRBV11-2 and TRBJ2-7; no definite D call. The CDR3 loop spans 13 amino acids. Germline CDR1 is SGHAT and CDR2 is FQNNGV. V lost 3 bases, J lost 2 bases, and 8 bases lay in between. The CDR3 DNA follows: TGTGCCAGCAGCTTTTTCAGTGCCTACGAGCAGTACTTC. Protein sequence: CASSFFSAYEQYF.

The chain employs TRBV4-3 and TRBJ2-5; tentative D call: TRBD1 (5 bases). V lost 1 base to trimming and J lost 5 bases, with 17 bases between them. The CDR3 has 16 residues. The germline V gene encodes CDR1 LGHNA and CDR2 YSLEER. The CDR3 here is CASSQGSSRSGETQYF. CDR3 nucleotides: TGCGCCAGCAGCCAAGGGTCGTCTAGGTCAGGGGAGACCCAGTACTTC.

The rearrangement uses TRBV6-5 and TRBJ2-7; TRBD1 agrees at 7 bases. J lost 2 bases, V lost 6 bases, and 7 bases had no gene match. This CDR3 comprises 14 residues. Germline values: CDR1 MNHEY, CDR2 SVGAGI. The CDR3 sequence is CASSRTGLTYEQYF. The CDR3 DNA follows: TGTGCCAGCAGCCGGACAGGCCTAACCTACGAGCAGTACTTC.

This chain connects TRBV5-4 to TRBJ2-7, with 9 positions matching TRBD1. V trimming: 5 bases; J trimming: 4 bases; junction bases outside the gene matches: 7. CDR1 and CDR2 from the germline V gene are SGHNT and YYREEE (reference sequence). The CDR3 has 14 residues. The CDR3 DNA reads as TGTGCCAGCAGTCGGGGGGACAGGGCGTACGAGCAGTACTTC. Encoded protein: CASSRGDRAYEQYF.

The genes are TRBV7-8 and TRBJ2-1; 8 nucleotides match TRBD1. Per germline, CDR1 SGHVS and CDR2 FQNEAQ. This CDR3 comprises 14 residues. V was clipped by 5 bases and J by 5 bases; unmatched bases: 5. The CDR3 reads CASSLDRANNEQFF. The DNA of the CDR3 is TGTGCCAGCAGCCTGGACAGGGCTAACAATGAGCAGTTCTTC. Full variable domain (rest looked up from reference TRBV7-8 and TRBJ2-1): GAGVSQSPRYKVAKRGQDVALRCDPISGHVSLFWYQQALGQGPEFLTYFQNEAQLDKSGLPSDRFFAERPEGSVSTLKIQRTQQEDSAVYLCASSLDRANNEQFFGPGTRLTVL.

This chain joins TRBV6-1 and TRBJ2-5, with D tentatively TRBD2 (6 bases). The end of the DNA is better explained by TRBJ2-7, so the J call may be wrong. Germline CDR1 and CDR2: MNHNS and SASEGT. This CDR3 is 14 amino acids long. This CDR3 is CASSEISGVNEQYF. In DNA form, the CDR3 reads TGTGCCAGCAGTGAAATTAGCGGAGTCAACGAGCAGTACTTC.

This rearrangement joins TRBV6-5 to TRBJ2-2, with TRBD2 matching over 12 bases. The CDR3 consists of 15 residues. The junction had 4 bases not matched to a gene; V was cut back by 6 bases and J by 5 bases. Germline-derived CDR1 and CDR2 are MNHEY and SVGAGI. CDR3 nucleotide sequence: TGTGCCAGCAGCCTGACTAGCGGGAGAACCGGGGAGCTGTTTTTT. This gives the protein CASSLTSGRTGELFF.

V usage is TRBV18 and J usage is TRBJ1-1; the match to TRBD1 covers 7 bases. This CDR3 has 15 amino acids. Unmatched junction bases numbered 6, after V lost 5 bases and J lost 0 bases. The V gene's germline CDR1 is KGHSH and CDR2 LQKENI. Here the CDR3 DNA reads TGTGCCAGCTCATCGGGACAGCGGCTGAACACTGAAGCTTTCTTT. It specifies CASSSGQRLNTEAFF.

CDR3 nucleotide sequence: TGTGCCACCAGCAGAGAGAGGACTACTATGGACAATGAGCAGTTCTTC. The encoded protein is CATSRERTTMDNEQFF. This sequence joins TRBV15 and TRBJ2-1; D is perhaps TRBD2 (6 bases). The V end was cut by 0 bases, the J end by 5 bases, with 14 bases between. The CDR3 length is 16 residues. Germline CDR1 LNHNV, CDR2 YYDKDF (reference sequence).

The chain carries TRBV7-2 and TRBJ2-2; 8 nucleotides line up with TRBD2. This CDR3 region has 16 residues. Germline V gene lookup returns CDR1 SGHTA and CDR2 FQGNSA. J was trimmed by 5 bases and V by 2 bases; bases with no gene match: 7. This chain's CDR3 is CASSLLPAGVTGELFF. The CDR3 DNA is TGTGCCAGCAGCTTATTGCCAGCGGGAGTAACCGGGGAGCTGTTTTTT. Filled out from reference TRBV7-2 and TRBJ2-2, the complete variable domain reads GAGVSQSPSNKVTEKGKDVELRCDPISGHTALYWYRQSLGQGLEFLIYFQGNSAPDKSGLPSDRFSAERTGGSVSTLTIQRTQQEDSAVYLCASSLLPAGVTGELFFGEGSRLTVL.

This sequence joins TRBV29-1 and TRBJ2-7, with TRBD2 matching 7 bases. Germline CDR1 SQVTM, CDR2 ANQGSEA. This CDR3 has 13 residues. V was clipped by 4 bases and J by 0 bases; unmatched bases: 3. The CDR3: CSVVGGDSYEQYF. The CDR3 DNA is TGCAGCGTTGTGGGGGGGGACTCCTACGAGCAGTACTTC.

This chain joins TRBV6-6 and TRBJ1-1, with 10 bases matching TRBD1. This CDR3 spans 16 amino acids. The V gene's germline CDR1 is MNHNY and CDR2 SVGAGI (reference sequence). Unmatched junction bases numbered 9, after V lost 2 bases and J lost 6 bases. CDR3 loop: CASSYIVSGTGAEAFF. In nucleotides, the CDR3 is TGTGCCAGCAGTTACATCGTCTCCGGGACAGGGGCTGAAGCTTTCTTT.

The chain couples TRBV27 to TRBJ2-7; D is ambiguous. Trimming took 5 bases from V and 6 from J, leaving 11 bases between them. Germline lookup yields CDR1 MNHEY and CDR2 SMNVEV (reference sequence). The length of the CDR3 is 12 residues. Here the CDR3 reads CASSTPPGEQYF. DNA of the CDR3: TGTGCCAGCAGTACACCCCCGGGCGAGCAGTACTTC.

The chain links TRBV5-4 to TRBJ2-5; D is unresolved. Germline-derived CDR1 and CDR2 are SGHNT and YYREEE (reference sequence). The CDR3 loop spans 16 amino acids. Trimming cost V 0 bases and J 2 bases, with 14 bases left between them. CDR3 amino acids: CASSLGIPGLQETQYF. DNA of the CDR3: TGTGCCAGCAGCTTGGGAATACCGGGTCTTCAAGAGACCCAGTACTTC.

The chain combines TRBV30 with TRBJ1-2; 10 bases align to TRBD1. The germline gives CDR1 GTSNPN, CDR2 SVGIG (reference sequence). This CDR3 is built from 14 residues. Trimming removed 4 bases from V and 8 bases from J; junction bases left unmatched: 10. The CDR3 loop is CAWILTGTGEGYTF. The DNA of the CDR3 is TGTGCCTGGATTTTGACCGGGACAGGGGAGGGCTACACCTTC.

This chain links TRBV2 with TRBJ2-1, with no clear D. Per germline, CDR1 SNHLY and CDR2 FYNNEI. This CDR3 has 10 residues. V was clipped by 6 bases and J by 10 bases, with 7 bases between them. In DNA form, the CDR3 reads TGTGCCAGCAGGGCCCAGGAGCAGTTCTTC. This encodes CASRAQEQFF.

V and J are TRBV9 and TRBJ2-7; 9 bases are shared with TRBD2. There are 15 residues in the CDR3. Trimming removed 2 bases from V and 5 bases from J; junction bases left unmatched: 8. Germline CDR1 SGDLS, CDR2 YYNGEE. In DNA, the CDR3 is TGTGCCAGCAGCGTTAGGGGGCGGGAGGGCCACGAGCAGTACTTC. Translated, it gives CASSVRGREGHEQYF.

The chain couples TRBV7-9 to TRBJ2-7; D ambiguous. Trimming took 5 bases from V and 2 from J, leaving 13 bases between them. The germline V gene encodes CDR1 SEHNR and CDR2 FQNEAQ (reference sequence). This CDR3 is 14 amino acids long. Here the CDR3 DNA reads TGTGCCAGCAGCCAGAATTCAAGAACCTACGAGCAGTACTTC. Protein product: CASSQNSRTYEQYF. The whole variable domain, filled in from reference TRBV7-9 and TRBJ2-7, reads DTGVSQNPRHKITKRGQNVTFRCDPISEHNRLYWYRQTLGQGPEFLTYFQNEAQLEKSRLLSDRFSAERPKGSFSTLEIQRTEQGDSAMYLCASSQNSRTYEQYFGPGTRLTVT.

The V call is TRBV9, the J call TRBJ1-1; 7 nucleotides match TRBD1. Per germline, CDR1 SGDLS and CDR2 YYNGEE. The CDR3 is 15 amino acids. Unmatched junction bases numbered 14, after V lost 2 bases and J lost 10 bases. This CDR3 is CASSVSGGAGGGAFF. The CDR3 region has the DNA TGTGCCAGCAGCGTGAGTGGAGGGGCAGGGGGAGGAGCTTTCTTT.

J is TRBJ1-5 and V is TRBV28, with 7 bases aligning to TRBD1. The CDR3 is 15 residues long. V gave up 2 bases and J gave up 6 bases; unmatched junction bases: 7. Germline lookup yields CDR1 MDHEN and CDR2 SYDVKM. In DNA, the CDR3 is TGTGCCAGCAGTTTAGTTAGACAGGGAAGTCAGCCCCAGCATTTT. As protein: CASSLVRQGSQPQHF.

CDR3 in amino acids: CASSSYGGGKVAEQYF. In DNA form, the CDR3 reads TGTGCCAGCAGCTCTTACGGGGGAGGAAAGGTTGCCGAGCAGTACTTC. The chain recombines TRBV28 with TRBJ2-7, with D possibly matching TRBD2 (6 bases). Germline lookup yields CDR1 MDHEN and CDR2 SYDVKM. V shed 6 bases and J shed 6 bases, with 24 bases lying between them. This CDR3 region has 16 residues.

Here the CDR3 DNA reads TGTGCCAGCAGTTATAGAGGAGATAGCAATCAGCCCCAGCATTTT. It specifies CASSYRGDSNQPQHF. The rearrangement uses TRBV28 and TRBJ1-5; no reliable D call. V was clipped by 4 bases and J by 0 bases, with 10 bases between them. The CDR3 is made up of 15 amino acids. Germline CDR1 reads MDHEN; CDR2 reads SYDVKM.

The genes are TRBV9 and TRBJ2-3; the match to TRBD2 covers 7 bases. V was clipped by 5 bases and J by 5 bases; unmatched bases: 14. The CDR3 runs to 16 residues. CDR1 is SGDLS and CDR2 is YYNGEE in the germline V gene. CDR3 in amino acids: CASSYRSGNGRDTQYF. The CDR3 DNA follows: TGTGCCAGCAGTTACCGGAGCGGGAATGGAAGAGATACGCAGTATTTT.

The V and J genes are TRBV5-1 and TRBJ2-7; no reliable D call. Germline V gene data show CDR1 as SGHRS and CDR2 as YFSETQ. CDR3 length equals 13 residues. V was shortened by 1 base and J by 4 bases, with 9 bases between the two germline ends. This CDR3 reads CASSLTERYEQYF. The DNA for the CDR3 is TGCGCCAGCAGCTTGACAGAGAGATACGAGCAGTACTTC.